Listed here are 13 T cell receptor beta chains from one sample, sequenced in a study of shared clonotypes between healthy human individuals. The assay was immunoSEQ multiplex PCR, and TCRdb's table has in-frame clones only and misses some. The repertoire holds under 750,000 clones, with roughly 72% as singletons. Sequencing was performed on memory CD4+ T cells sorted from blood. Subset here: CD45RA-negative fraction. Source of these receptors: a woman aged 25 to 39 in good health.

The V gene is TRBV6-5, the J gene TRBJ2-1; D gene ambiguous. Germline V gene sequence: CDR1 MNHEY, CDR2 SVGAGI. The CDR3 is 15 amino acids. Trimming took off 0 bases at V and 0 bases at J, with 6 bases between the two ends. The CDR3 coding sequence is TGTGCCAGCAGTTACTCGGCGTACTCCTACAATGAGCAGTTCTTC. Residues: CASSYSAYSYNEQFF.

V usage is TRBV5-4 and J usage is TRBJ1-4, with D hard to call. The CDR3 contains 15 residues. Trimming shortened V by 0 bases and J by 0 bases, and 6 bases separated the two germline ends. Germline V gene sequence: CDR1 SGHNT, CDR2 YYREEE (reference sequence). In DNA form, the CDR3 reads TGTGCCAGCAGCTTGGGCACATCAACTAATGAAAAACTGTTTTTT. It codes for CASSLGTSTNEKLFF. Supplemented by reference TRBV5-4 and TRBJ1-4, the full variable domain reads ETGVTQSPTHLIKTRGQQVTLRCSSQSGHNTVSWYQQALGQGPQFIFQYYREEENGRGNFPPRFSGLQFPNYSSELNVNALELDDSALYLCASSLGTSTNEKLFFGSGTQLSVL.

To note about this clone: This may arise from a read error, as a much more abundant clone is one base away. The genes are TRBV28 and TRBJ2-5; no definite D call. From germline, CDR1 is MDHEN and CDR2 SYDVKM. CDR3 length: 12 residues. V lost 8 bases, J lost 0 bases, and 7 bases lay in between. CDR3 nucleotide sequence: TGTGCCAGCGGCACGTACCAAGAGACCCAGTACTTC. Translating gives CASGTYQETQYF. The entire variable domain, with the rest obtained from reference TRBV28 and TRBJ2-5, is as follows: DVKVTQSSRYLVKRTGEKVFLECVQDMDHENMFWYRQDPGLGLRLIYFSYDVKMKEKGDIPEGYSVSREKKERFSLILESASTNQTSMYLCASGTYQETQYFGPGTRLLVL.

This clone was seen more than once but under ten times. The chain has TRBV13 and TRBJ2-7; 8 bases are shared with TRBD2. With 8 bases clipped from V and 3 bases from J, the junction kept 12 bases outside the gene matches. CDR1 and CDR2 from the germline V gene are PRHDT and FYEKMQ (reference sequence). CDR3 length: 15 residues. CDR3 bases: TGTGCCAGCTCCAAAGTCGGCGGGAGGAACTACGAGCAGTACTTC. Residues: CASSKVGGRNYEQYF.

The chain uses TRBV6-5 and TRBJ1-2; maybe TRBD1 (5 bases). Deletions cut 4 bases from V and 5 bases from J, with 11 bases between. CDR1 is MNHEY and CDR2 is SVGAGI in the germline V gene. CDR3 length: 13 residues. The CDR3 loop reads CASSLWGDYGYTF. The CDR3 DNA follows: TGTGCCAGCAGTTTATGGGGGGATTATGGCTACACCTTC.

This clone was seen ten or more times. The chain is built from TRBV7-9 and TRBJ1-2; TRBD1 agrees at 7 bases. V shed 8 bases and J 8 bases; nucleotides not matched to a gene: 11. Looked up from germline, CDR1 is SEHNR and CDR2 is FQNEAQ (reference sequence). The CDR3 has 13 residues. The CDR3 DNA sequence: TGTGCCAGCGTATCGTCAGACAGGGACGGCTACACCTTC. Translating gives CASVSSDRDGYTF.

J is TRBJ2-1 and V is TRBV9, with unresolved D. The CDR3 length is 14 residues. V lost 0 bases, J lost 4 bases, and 8 bases lay in between. The germline gives CDR1 SGDLS, CDR2 YYNGEE. CDR3 amino acids: CASSVDAPYNEQFF. CDR3 nucleotides: TGTGCCAGCAGCGTAGATGCCCCTTACAATGAGCAGTTCTTC.

On this clone: Other DNA variants within this sample encode the same CDR3. The rearrangement uses TRBV7-2 and TRBJ2-7, with D tentatively TRBD2 (5 bases). CDR3 length: 13 residues. V lost 4 bases and J 3 bases, leaving 10 bases between the germline ends. Germline values: CDR1 SGHTA, CDR2 FQGNSA. This chain's CDR3 is CASSSDSSYEQYF. The CDR3 DNA sequence: TGTGCCAGCAGCTCGGACTCAAGCTACGAGCAGTACTTC.

This chain uses TRBV6-5 with TRBJ2-7, with 7 bases aligning to TRBD1. Trimming took 6 bases from V and 3 from J; bases not matched to a gene: 5. The CDR3 contains 13 residues. CDR1 and CDR2 from the germline V gene are MNHEY and SVGAGI. The DNA for the CDR3 is TGTGCCAGCAGCCAGACAGGGCTCTACGAGCAGTACTTC. Translating it yields CASSQTGLYEQYF.

This clone was counted a single time. The rearrangement joins TRBV2 to TRBJ2-4; a possible D gene is TRBD2 (6 bases). The V gene lost 3 bases and the J gene lost 0 bases, with 12 bases spanning the gap. The CDR3 is 16 residues long. CDR1 is SNHLY and CDR2 is FYNNEI in the germline V gene. This CDR3 is CASSEGGGVAKNIQYF. CDR3 DNA sequence: TGTGCCAGCAGTGAGGGAGGAGGGGTAGCCAAAAACATTCAGTACTTC.

Notes on this clone: Other nucleotide sequences from this sample produce the same CDR3. The rearrangement uses TRBV6-5 and TRBJ1-4; unclear D gene. In germline, CDR1 is MNHEY, CDR2 SVGAGI. This CDR3 has 15 amino acids. The germline V and J ends were trimmed by 0 bases and 4 bases, with 9 bases remaining between them. CDR3 sequence: CASSYSTGLNEKLFF. Here the CDR3 DNA reads TGTGCCAGCAGTTACTCGACGGGTCTTAATGAAAAACTGTTTTTT.

The chain is built from TRBV2 and TRBJ1-1; a possible D gene is TRBD1 (6 bases). V lost 4 bases, J lost 1 base, and 10 bases lay in between. Germline V gene data show CDR1 as SNHLY and CDR2 as FYNNEI. CDR3 size: 14 residues. CDR3 in amino acids: CASSAGVWNTEAFF. Written as DNA, the CDR3 is TGTGCCAGCAGTGCAGGGGTCTGGAACACTGAAGCTTTCTTT. Together with reference TRBV2 and TRBJ1-1, the CDR3 gives the full variable domain: EPEVTQTPSHQVTQMGQEVILRCVPISNHLYFYWYRQILGQKVEFLVSFYNNEISEKSEIFDDQFSVERPDGSNFTLKIRSTKLEDSAMYFCASSAGVWNTEAFFGQGTRLTVV.

The chain is built from TRBV19 and TRBJ2-1; D not resolved. Germline V gene lookup returns CDR1 LNHDA and CDR2 SQIVND (reference sequence). The CDR3 consists of 13 residues. V was shortened by 5 bases and J by 8 bases, with 13 bases between the two germline ends. CDR3 sequence reads: CASSFSLLDEQFF. CDR3 sequence (DNA): TGTGCCAGTAGTTTTTCCCTTTTGGATGAGCAGTTCTTC.